This TCR beta chain was found in a study of shared clonotypes between healthy human individuals. Measured with immunoSEQ multiplex PCR; TCRdb has only the in-frame clones, and not every one. This table holds roughly 2.5 million clones, roughly nine tenths found once. The germline gives CDR1 KGHSH, CDR2 LQKENI. The junction had 2 bases not matched to a gene; V was cut back by 3 bases and J by 2 bases. The CDR3 runs to 15 residues. Note on this clone: Its antigen is unknown. In the same sample, other DNA sequences code for this CDR3.

General observations from the study: What naive subsets generally showed was a larger estimated richness than memory subsets showed.

This receptor was taken from a man aged 18 to 29 in good health. V gene TRBV18 combines with J gene TRBJ2-7, with 12 bases matching TRBD2. Input material: naive CD4+ T cells sorted from blood. Described subset: CD45RA+ positively selected. CDR3 coding DNA: TGTGCCAGCTCACCCTCTAGCGGGGGGGCCTACGAGCAGTACTTC. Translation gives CASSPSSGGAYEQYF.